Listed here are 32 T cell receptor beta chains from one sample, sequenced in a study of T cells in Graves' hyperthyroidism and ophthalmopathy. Using RNA transcripts as the source, TCR beta CDR3 regions were amplified. When the TCR CDR3 underwent first-round RT-PCR, the HTBI primer set was used. TCRdb analysed the multiplex PCR reads with MiXCR anew, one entry per CDR3 protein. This table holds around 350,000 distinct CDR3 sequences, about a sixth found once. The sequenced material came from blood. The source of these receptors is a woman aged 18 to 35 with Graves' hyperthyroidism that later progressed to Graves' ophthalmopathy.

This clonotype appeared a few times. This chain uses TRBV20-1 with TRBJ2-3, with D possibly being TRBD2 (6 bases). CDR1 is DFQATT, CDR2 SNEGSKA, per germline (reference sequence). Trimming removed 6 bases at V and 6 bases at J, with 16 bases between. The CDR3 is 13 residues long. The CDR3 DNA reads as TGCAGTGCCGGGGCGCGGGATTTGGATACGCAGTATTTT. As protein: CSAGARDLDTQYF.

In its sample, this clonotype was seen a few times. The J gene is TRBJ2-7, the V gene TRBV9; a weak D match, TRBD1 (5 bases). The CDR3 sequence is 15 residues long. CDR1 and CDR2 from the germline V gene are SGDLS and YYNGEE. Trimming shortened V by 0 bases and J by 2 bases, and 12 bases separated the two germline ends. The CDR3 DNA reads as TGTGCCAGCAGCGTAGCGGCAGGGATACCCTACGAGCAGTACTTC. It codes for CASSVAAGIPYEQYF.

This clonotype was detected once. Germline and junction disagree at one end, which may indicate a read error. The J gene is TRBJ2-2, the V gene TRBV12-3 or TRBV12-4, with 7 positions matching TRBD1. The CDR3 consists of 14 residues. The CDR3 sequence is CAGSRTGERGELFF. CDR3 nucleotides: TGTGCCGGCAGCCGTACAGGGGAGCGTGGGGAGCTGTTTTTT.

This clonotype occurred many times. This chain joins TRBV5-1 and TRBJ2-7; 10 bases match TRBD1. V shed 4 bases and J 4 bases; nucleotides not matched to a gene: 11. Germline values: CDR1 SGHRS, CDR2 YFSETQ. The CDR3 loop spans 16 amino acids. The CDR3 bases are TGCGCCAGCAGCAATGCCGGGACAGGGGTTTTGTACGAGCAGTACTTC. Its protein is CASSNAGTGVLYEQYF.

This clonotype was detected ten times or more. The chain carries TRBV3-1 and TRBJ2-5, with D hard to call. Trimming pared 0 bases from V and 4 bases from J, leaving 6 bases between. The CDR3 contains 13 residues. Germline values: CDR1 LGHDT, CDR2 YNNKEL (reference sequence). CDR3 loop: CASSQDVGETQYF. As DNA, the CDR3 is TGTGCCAGCAGCCAAGATGTAGGAGAGACCCAGTACTTC.

This clonotype was observed at least ten times. The rearrangement joins TRBV6-2 or TRBV6-3 to TRBJ2-1; 7 bases agree with TRBD2. CDR1 and CDR2 (germline): MNHEY, SVGEGT. CDR3 length: 16 residues. V was clipped by 6 bases and J by 2 bases; unmatched bases: 10. CDR3 protein: CASSPPGGSAYNEQFF. In DNA, the CDR3 is TGTGCCAGCAGCCCGCCGGGCGGGAGTGCCTACAATGAGCAGTTCTTC.

This clonotype was recorded many times. The chain recombines TRBV28 with TRBJ1-2; a weak D match, TRBD1 (6 bases). Germline CDR1 and CDR2: MDHEN and SYDVKM. The CDR3 spans 13 residues. V was trimmed by 2 bases and J by 4 bases, leaving 8 bases between them. The CDR3 region is CASSLPDSYGYTF. Here the CDR3 DNA reads TGTGCCAGCAGTTTACCGGACAGCTATGGCTACACCTTC.

This rearrangement joins TRBV25-1 to TRBJ2-7; TRBD1 matches at 9 bases. This CDR3 is built from 17 residues. The germline V gene encodes CDR1 MGHDK and CDR2 SYGVNS. The trim removed 1 base at V and 2 bases at J, leaving 9 bases unmatched. The CDR3 is CASSEWRTGEKTYEQYF. The CDR3 DNA sequence: TGTGCCAGCAGTGAATGGAGGACAGGGGAAAAAACCTACGAGCAGTACTTC.

This clonotype has more than one count but fewer than ten. The chain combines TRBV27 with TRBJ1-4; no clear D. This CDR3 is built from 14 residues. V gave up 6 bases and J gave up 1 base, with 9 bases separating them. CDR1 is MNHEY, CDR2 SMNVEV, per germline (reference sequence). CDR3 region: CASSRTVTNEKLFF. The CDR3 bases are TGTGCCAGCAGCCGGACGGTAACTAATGAAAAACTGTTTTTT.

This clonotype was detected only a few times. The V and J genes are TRBV6-2 or TRBV6-3 and TRBJ2-1; weak D call: TRBD2 (5 bases). The CDR3 contains 15 residues. Germline CDR1 reads MNHEY; CDR2 reads SVGEGT. The V and J ends lost 6 bases and 2 bases respectively, with 14 bases between them. The CDR3 region is CASSNGGYTYNEQFF. The CDR3 bases are TGTGCCAGCAGCAACGGAGGATACACCTACAATGAGCAGTTCTTC.

This clonotype was seen ten or more times. The rearrangement joins TRBV3-1 to TRBJ2-5, with TRBD1 identical over 10 bases. The trim removed 5 bases at V and 7 bases at J, leaving 10 bases unmatched. Germline loops: CDR1 LGHDT, CDR2 YNNKEL (reference sequence). The CDR3 extends over 15 amino acids. The CDR3 region is CASSGTGVLRGTQYF. The CDR3 coding sequence is TGTGCCAGCAGCGGGACAGGGGTCCTCCGGGGGACCCAGTACTTC.

This clonotype occurred a few times. The rearrangement joins TRBV29-1 to TRBJ2-4; possibly TRBD2 for D (6 bases). CDR3 length equals 13 residues. Germline V gene sequence: CDR1 SQVTM, CDR2 ANQGSEA. Trimming removed 1 base from V and 6 bases from J, with 10 bases in between. The CDR3 DNA reads as TGCAGCGTTGAAGGCGGGACTGGAAACATTCAGTACTTC. It specifies CSVEGGTGNIQYF.

V is TRBV5-1 and J is TRBJ2-7; D perhaps matches TRBD1 (6 bases). Germline values: CDR1 SGHRS, CDR2 YFSETQ. The CDR3 spans 14 residues. The ends were cut back, 0 bases at V and 5 bases at J, with 12 bases in the middle. This CDR3 reads CASSLVARGHEQYF. In DNA, the CDR3 is TGCGCCAGCAGCTTGGTCGCCAGGGGCCACGAGCAGTACTTC. Supplemented by reference TRBV5-1 and TRBJ2-7, the full variable domain reads KAGVTQTPRYLIKTRGQQVTLSCSPISGHRSVSWYQQTPGQGLQFLFEYFSETQRNKGNFPGRFSGRQFSNSRSEMNVSTLELGDSALYLCASSLVARGHEQYFGPGTRLTVT.

V is TRBV3-1 and J is TRBJ2-1; TRBD2 aligns across 8 bases. This CDR3 comprises 15 residues. CDR1 is LGHDT, CDR2 YNNKEL, per germline (reference sequence). The ends lost 0 bases at V and 12 bases at J; junction bases unmatched: 10. The CDR3 DNA reads TGTGCCAGCAGCCAAGAAAGCGCGGGGGGTGGAGGGCAGTTCTTC. Its protein product is CASSQESAGGGGQFF.

This chain connects TRBV11-2 to TRBJ2-3; D may be TRBD2 (5 bases). The CDR3 is 17 residues long. V dropped 0 bases and J dropped 0 bases, with 13 bases sitting between them. CDR1 SGHAT and CDR2 FQNNGV come from the germline V gene. CDR3 DNA sequence: TGTGCCAGCAGCTTAGATCATGAGGGAGCCAGCACAGATACGCAGTATTTT. It specifies CASSLDHEGASTDTQYF.

This clonotype was found many times. The J gene is TRBJ2-7, the V gene TRBV15, with D perhaps TRBD2 (5 bases). V was trimmed by 1 base and J by 5 bases, leaving 18 bases between them. Germline-derived CDR1 and CDR2 are LNHNV and YYDKDF (reference sequence). This CDR3 has 16 residues. CDR3: CATSRGGSGWTDEQYF. The CDR3 nucleotides read TGTGCCACCAGCAGAGGAGGGTCAGGATGGACGGACGAGCAGTACTTC. The entire variable domain, with the rest obtained from reference TRBV15 and TRBJ2-7, is as follows: DAMVIQNPRYQVTQFGKPVTLSCSQTLNHNVMYWYQQKSSQAPKLLFHYYDKDFNNEADTPDNFQSRRPNTSFCFLDIRSPGLGDTAMYLCATSRGGSGWTDEQYFGPGTRLTVT.

V and J are TRBV7-2 and TRBJ2-2, with 9 bases matching TRBD2. This CDR3 is built from 16 residues. After removal of 5 bases from V and 4 bases from J, the junction contained 8 bases not matched to a gene. Germline CDR1 SGHTA, CDR2 FQGNSA. CDR3 region: CASSISGGKLTGELFF. The CDR3 bases are TGTGCCAGCAGCATTAGCGGGGGAAAACTCACCGGGGAGCTGTTTTTT.

This clonotype turned up a few times. The genes are TRBV30 and TRBJ1-5, with a possible D match to TRBD1 (6 bases). The germline V gene encodes CDR1 GTSNPN and CDR2 SVGIG (reference sequence). Trimming cost V 0 bases and J 7 bases, with 13 bases left between them. The CDR3 has 14 residues. This chain's CDR3 is CAWSVGGTKQPQHF. The CDR3 DNA reads TGTGCCTGGAGTGTAGGGGGGACGAAACAGCCCCAGCATTTT.

This clonotype was counted ten times or more. The rearrangement uses TRBV28 and TRBJ1-5, with D possibly being TRBD1 (5 bases). The ends were cut back, 6 bases at V and 2 bases at J, with 11 bases in the middle. The CDR3 contains 14 residues. The V gene's germline CDR1 is MDHEN and CDR2 SYDVKM. The CDR3 coding sequence is TGTGCCAGCAGCCTCGACAGAGGCAATCAGCCCCAGCATTTT. This gives the protein CASSLDRGNQPQHF.

For this clonotype: An end of the junction does not agree with germline; a read error may underlie this. The chain is built from TRBV7-3 and TRBJ2-5; D gene unclear. Germline CDR1 and CDR2: SGHTA and FQGTGA. The CDR3 is made up of 14 amino acids. The CDR3 spells CASSLTLHQETQHF. Written as DNA, the CDR3 is TGTGCCAGCAGCTTAACGTTACACCAAGAGACCCAGCACTTC.

This clonotype was recorded a few times. The chain combines TRBV7-8 with TRBJ2-2; D gene uncertain. Trimming pared 5 bases from V and 4 bases from J, leaving 17 bases between. Germline V gives CDR1 SGHVS, CDR2 FQNEAQ. The CDR3 is 16 amino acids. The CDR3 loop is CASSLRLLLGTGELFF. CDR3 nucleotide sequence: TGTGCCAGCAGCCTCCGACTTTTACTGGGCACCGGGGAGCTGTTTTTT.

This clonotype was seen repeatedly, ten times or more. The V gene is TRBV20-1, the J gene TRBJ1-2; D unresolved. The V end lost 4 bases, the J end lost 0 bases, and 6 bases lay between the germline ends. Germline-derived CDR1 and CDR2 are DFQATT and SNEGSKA (reference sequence). The CDR3 length is 12 residues. The CDR3, as DNA: TGCAGTGCTACTACTCCTAACTATGGCTACACCTTC. Protein product: CSATTPNYGYTF.

This clonotype was recorded many times. As DNA, the CDR3 is TGTGCCAGCAGCCAAGGACTAGCGGGAGGGTACACAGATACGCAGTATTTT. This gives the protein CASSQGLAGGYTDTQYF. This chain joins TRBV7-9 and TRBJ2-3; 15 bases agree with TRBD2. CDR1 SEHNR and CDR2 FQNEAQ come from the germline V gene (reference sequence). J lost 2 bases, V lost 5 bases, and 5 bases had no gene match. This CDR3 is built from 17 residues.

This clonotype was observed many times. This chain joins TRBV2 and TRBJ1-2, with D tentatively TRBD1 (5 bases). Germline CDR1 and CDR2: SNHLY and FYNNEI. CDR3 size: 13 residues. V was clipped by 6 bases and J by 1 base, with 9 bases between them. The CDR3 sequence is CASSGDSNYGYTF. The DNA of the CDR3 is TGTGCCAGCAGCGGAGACAGTAACTATGGCTACACCTTC.

Many counts were recorded for this clonotype. This chain links TRBV20-1 with TRBJ1-1, with D possibly TRBD1 on 6 matching bases. Germline V gives CDR1 DFQATT, CDR2 SNEGSKA (reference sequence). Trimming stripped 3 bases from V and 1 base from J, with 12 bases between. This CDR3 has 14 amino acids. CDR3 protein: CSASTVRGNTEAFF. Here the CDR3 DNA reads TGCAGTGCTAGTACCGTCAGGGGGAACACTGAAGCTTTCTTT.

Note on this clonotype: This clone may be a read error of a much larger clone one base away. The CDR3 DNA sequence: TGTTCCAGCAGCTCAAGCCTAGGTCCCTACGAGCAGTACTTC. Translation: CSSSSSLGPYEQYF. The chain combines TRBV7-9 with TRBJ2-7; D ambiguous. CDR1 and CDR2 (germline): SEHNR, FQNEAQ (reference sequence). CDR3 length: 14 amino acids.

This clonotype was recorded at least ten times. The chain joins TRBV5-6 to TRBJ1-2; D remains unclear. In germline, CDR1 is SGHDT, CDR2 YYEEEE. V was shortened by 1 base and J by 4 bases, with 14 bases between the two germline ends. The CDR3 runs 15 residues. CDR3 nucleotides: TGTGCCAGCAGCTTGTTGGGTAGGGCTGGCTATGGCTACACCTTC. It encodes CASSLLGRAGYGYTF. The full variable domain, rest sourced from reference TRBV5-6 and TRBJ1-2, is DAGVTQSPTHLIKTRGQQVTLRCSPKSGHDTVSWYQQALGQGPQFIFQYYEEEERQRGNFPDRFSGHQFPNYSSELNVNALLLGDSALYLCASSLLGRAGYGYTFGSGTRLTVV.

This clonotype occurred a few times. V usage is TRBV27 and J usage is TRBJ1-6; 8 bases map to TRBD1. This CDR3 comprises 15 residues. Germline loops: CDR1 MNHEY, CDR2 SMNVEV (reference sequence). Losses at the gene ends were 1 base for V and 10 bases for J; bases not matched to a gene: 6. The CDR3 region has the DNA TGTGCCAGCAGTTTATGGCAGGGGGCAAGGTCACCCCTCCACTTT. Translated: CASSLWQGARSPLHF.

This clonotype was seen a handful of times. J is TRBJ2-2 and V is TRBV7-2; 7 nucleotides match TRBD2. This CDR3 is 17 amino acids long. The V gene's germline CDR1 is SGHTA and CDR2 FQGNSA. The V segment lost 1 base and the J segment 0 bases; nucleotides outside the gene matches: 5. The CDR3 bases are TGTGCCAGCAGCTTAGGGCGAGCGGGATCGAACACCGGGGAGCTGTTTTTT. Translation: CASSLGRAGSNTGELFF. The full variable domain, its missing parts supplied by reference TRBV7-2 and TRBJ2-2, is GAGVSQSPSNKVTEKGKDVELRCDPISGHTALYWYRQSLGQGLEFLIYFQGNSAPDKSGLPSDRFSAERTGGSVSTLTIQRTQQEDSAVYLCASSLGRAGSNTGELFFGEGSRLTVL.

This clonotype was recorded many times. The V call is TRBV20-1, the J call TRBJ2-5; 11 bases agree with TRBD2. The CDR3 length is 16 residues. Germline-derived CDR1 and CDR2 are DFQATT and SNEGSKA (reference sequence). The CDR3 sequence is CIHVQFRLAGGWGQYF. The DNA of the CDR3 is TGCATCCACGTCCAGTTTCGCCTAGCGGGGGGTTGGGGCCAGTACTTC.

This clonotype was detected ten times or more. The chain has TRBV28 and TRBJ2-1; 9 bases fit TRBD1. The CDR3 loop spans 14 amino acids. From germline, CDR1 is MDHEN and CDR2 SYDVKM. Trimming at V came to 3 bases and at J to 4 bases, leaving 1 base not matched to a gene. The CDR3 is CASSFGTGYNEQFF. The CDR3 DNA reads TGTGCCAGCAGTTTCGGGACAGGGTACAATGAGCAGTTCTTC.

The V and J genes are TRBV30 and TRBJ2-3, with D possibly being TRBD2 (5 bases). The germline gives CDR1 GTSNPN, CDR2 SVGIG (reference sequence). V was cut by 5 bases and J by 2 bases, with 14 bases left in between. The CDR3 contains 14 residues. As DNA, the CDR3 is TGTGCCTGGGGGAGAGGGCAGGACACAGATACGCAGTATTTT. Translation gives CAWGRGQDTDTQYF.